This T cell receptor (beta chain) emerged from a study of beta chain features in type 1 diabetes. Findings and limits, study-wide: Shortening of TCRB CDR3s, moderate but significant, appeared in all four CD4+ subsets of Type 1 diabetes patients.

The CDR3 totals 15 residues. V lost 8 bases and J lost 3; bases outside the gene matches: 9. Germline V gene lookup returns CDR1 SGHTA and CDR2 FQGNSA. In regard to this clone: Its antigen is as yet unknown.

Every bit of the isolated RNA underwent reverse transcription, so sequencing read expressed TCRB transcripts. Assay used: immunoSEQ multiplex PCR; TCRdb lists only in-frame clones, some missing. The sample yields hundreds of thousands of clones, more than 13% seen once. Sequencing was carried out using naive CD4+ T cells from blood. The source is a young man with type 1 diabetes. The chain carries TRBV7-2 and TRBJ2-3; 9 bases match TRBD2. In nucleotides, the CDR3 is TGTGCCAGCGGCCGGCCTAGCGGGGTAACAGATACGCAGTATTTT. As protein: CASGRPSGVTDTQYF.